These 18 T cell receptor beta chains came from one sample sequenced in a study of blood T cell repertoires in COVID-19. Sequencing was performed with immunoSEQ multiplex PCR; in TCRdb, only in-frame clones are kept and a portion is missing. The profile covers roughly 100,000 clones, with 84% appearing a single time and 11% to 15% taken by the ten largest. Source material: peripheral blood. These TCRs come from a woman aged 60 to 75 with acute or convalescent COVID-19.

The chain couples TRBV19 to TRBJ2-2, with D maybe TRBD1 (6 bases). Germline V gene sequence: CDR1 LNHDA, CDR2 SQIVND (reference sequence). The CDR3 loop spans 16 amino acids. V was clipped by 0 bases and J by 3 bases, with 11 bases between them. The CDR3 nucleotides read TGTGCCAGTAGTATAGACCCTCGGACAGACACCGGGGAGCTGTTTTTT. This encodes CASSIDPRTDTGELFF.

This clone was counted only a few times. The chain is built from TRBV19 and TRBJ2-2; tentatively, D is TRBD2 (5 bases). The CDR3 has 15 residues. Germline values: CDR1 LNHDA, CDR2 SQIVND (reference sequence). V was clipped by 6 bases and J by 5 bases, with 16 bases between them. The CDR3: CASSDMRRRTGELFF. The CDR3 bases are TGTGCCAGTAGCGACATGAGGAGGAGGACCGGGGAGCTGTTTTTT.

The chain is built from TRBV19 and TRBJ2-3; 12 nucleotides line up with TRBD2. The ends lost 6 bases at V and 5 bases at J; junction bases unmatched: 6. The CDR3 consists of 15 residues. Germline V gene sequence: CDR1 LNHDA, CDR2 SQIVND (reference sequence). CDR3 bases: TGTGCCAGTAGCAGTTCTAGCGGGGGGGTAGATACGCAGTATTTT. Protein: CASSSSSGGVDTQYF.

The V call is TRBV2, the J call TRBJ1-1; 7 bases are shared with TRBD1. Germline V gives CDR1 SNHLY, CDR2 FYNNEI. This CDR3 region has 14 residues. The J segment lost 3 bases and the V segment lost 6 bases, leaving 7 bases of the junction unmatched. CDR3 DNA sequence: TGTGCCAGCAGCACCGGGACAGCACACACTGAAGCTTTCTTT. This encodes CASSTGTAHTEAFF. Full variable domain (missing parts from reference TRBV2 and TRBJ1-1): EPEVTQTPSHQVTQMGQEVILRCVPISNHLYFYWYRQILGQKVEFLVSFYNNEISEKSEIFDDQFSVERPDGSNFTLKIRSTKLEDSAMYFCASSTGTAHTEAFFGQGTRLTVV.

The rearrangement uses TRBV19 and TRBJ1-1, with no clear D. The CDR3 covers 14 residues. The ends were cut back, 3 bases at V and 0 bases at J, with 8 bases in the middle. The germline V gene encodes CDR1 LNHDA and CDR2 SQIVND (reference sequence). CDR3: CASSMVGMNTEAFF. In DNA form, the CDR3 reads TGTGCCAGTAGTATGGTCGGTATGAACACTGAAGCTTTCTTT.

The gene calls are TRBV19 and TRBJ2-3; possible D gene TRBD2, 6 bases. Trimming stripped 4 bases from V and 4 bases from J, with 12 bases between. This CDR3 region has 14 residues. Per the germline V gene, CDR1 is LNHDA and CDR2 is SQIVND (reference sequence). Here the CDR3 reads CASSTGASSDTQYF. DNA for the CDR3: TGTGCCAGTAGTACGGGAGCAAGCTCAGATACGCAGTATTTT.

The CDR3 DNA follows: TGTGCCACCAGCCCACGGCAGGGGAGTCAGCCCCAGCATTTT. It specifies CATSPRQGSQPQHF. The chain carries TRBV15 and TRBJ1-5; D may be TRBD1 (6 bases). The CDR3 length is 14 residues. CDR1 is LNHNV, CDR2 YYDKDF, per germline (reference sequence). Trimming took off 5 bases at V and 6 bases at J, with 14 bases between the two ends. The whole variable domain, remainder taken from reference TRBV15 and TRBJ1-5, is DAMVIQNPRYQVTQFGKPVTLSCSQTLNHNVMYWYQQKSSQAPKLLFHYYDKDFNNEADTPDNFQSRRPNTSFCFLDIRSPGLGDTAMYLCATSPRQGSQPQHFGDGTRLSIL.

V is TRBV10-1 and J is TRBJ1-1; a possible D gene is TRBD1 (6 bases). Germline CDR1 is WNHNN and CDR2 is SYGVQD (reference sequence). The CDR3 loop spans 13 amino acids. V was cut by 3 bases and J by 11 bases, with 16 bases left in between. CDR3 DNA sequence: TGCGCCAGCAGTGAACATGGACAGTTGGGTGCTTTCTTT. It encodes CASSEHGQLGAFF.

V usage is TRBV5-1 and J usage is TRBJ1-6, with 7 bases lining up with TRBD1. V shed 6 bases, J shed 7 bases, and the junction held 7 bases outside the gene matches. Germline V lookup: CDR1 SGHRS, CDR2 YFSETQ. The length of the CDR3 is 14 residues. CDR3 sequence: CASNMGQMNSPLHF. In nucleotides, the CDR3 is TGCGCCAGCAACATGGGACAGATGAATTCACCCCTCCACTTT.

The V call is TRBV12-3 or TRBV12-4, the J call TRBJ1-2, with 8 bases lining up with TRBD1. With V trimmed by 6 bases and J by 7 bases, 7 bases remained unmatched. The CDR3 extends over 13 amino acids. The CDR3 DNA reads as TGTGCCAGCAGAGACCAGGGGGCTGGTGGCTACACCTTC. This gives the protein CASRDQGAGGYTF.

This clone was recorded only once. This chain uses TRBV6-6 with TRBJ1-2; TRBD1 might be the D (6 bases). The germline V and J ends were trimmed by 5 bases and 7 bases, with 26 bases remaining between them. The CDR3 extends over 17 amino acids. Germline V CDR1 and CDR2: MNHNY, SVGAGI (reference sequence). CDR3 nucleotide sequence: TGTGCCAGCAGTCTTCGCACTCTCTCGGACAGTGCCCCTGGCTACACCTTC. This gives the protein CASSLRTLSDSAPGYTF.

This chain uses TRBV5-1 with TRBJ1-3, with a weak D call TRBD1 (6 bases). This CDR3 is built from 16 residues. V shed 2 bases and J shed 0 bases, with 12 bases lying between them. CDR1 is SGHRS, CDR2 YFSETQ, per germline. The CDR3 DNA is TGCGCCAGCAGCTTTGACCCACAGGGCTCTGGAAACACCATATATTTT. Amino acids: CASSFDPQGSGNTIYF. The complete variable domain, with remaining parts taken from reference TRBV5-1 and TRBJ1-3, reads KAGVTQTPRYLIKTRGQQVTLSCSPISGHRSVSWYQQTPGQGLQFLFEYFSETQRNKGNFPGRFSGRQFSNSRSEMNVSTLELGDSALYLCASSFDPQGSGNTIYFGEGSWLTVV.

The J gene is TRBJ1-3, the V gene TRBV30; D remains ambiguous. This CDR3 spans 14 amino acids. V lost 2 bases, J lost 3 bases, and 11 bases lay in between. CDR1 and CDR2 (germline): GTSNPN, SVGIG (reference sequence). For the CDR3, the DNA is TGTGCCTGGAGTCCACGAGAGAGTGGAAACACCATATATTTT. Protein product: CAWSPRESGNTIYF.

The CDR3 loop is CASSYLVGNYGYTF. CDR3 bases: TGTGCCAGCAGTTATCTGGTCGGTAACTATGGCTACACCTTC. The gene calls are TRBV6-6 and TRBJ1-2, with D unclear. The V end was cut by 3 bases, the J end by 1 base, with 9 bases between. Germline CDR1 and CDR2: MNHNY and SVGAGI (reference sequence). CDR3 length equals 14 residues.

V is TRBV11-2 and J is TRBJ2-5; 8 bases are shared with TRBD1. This CDR3 comprises 15 residues. J gave up 5 bases and V 4 bases, and 9 bases lay outside the gene matches. The germline gives CDR1 SGHAT, CDR2 FQNNGV. The CDR3: CASSWTQGASETQYF. CDR3 coding DNA: TGTGCCAGCAGCTGGACCCAGGGGGCTTCGGAGACCCAGTACTTC.

The chain joins TRBV6-1 to TRBJ1-2, with D possibly being TRBD1 (6 bases). V lost 3 bases and J lost 5, with 10 bases in between. The CDR3 has 13 residues. Per the germline V gene, CDR1 is MNHNS and CDR2 is SASEGT. For the CDR3, the DNA is TGTGCCAGCAGTGACAGGACAGATTATGGCTACACCTTC. It yields the protein CASSDRTDYGYTF.

The rearrangement joins TRBV20-1 to TRBJ2-7; D might be TRBD2 (5 bases). Germline values: CDR1 DFQATT, CDR2 SNEGSKA (reference sequence). This CDR3 has 11 residues. The CDR3 spells CSALGSYEQYF. The CDR3 DNA is TGCAGCGCCCTGGGGAGCTACGAGCAGTACTTC.

The chain joins TRBV2 to TRBJ1-5; D call uncertain. This CDR3 contains 16 residues. V lost 5 bases to trimming and J lost 6 bases, with 20 bases between them. Germline V CDR1 and CDR2: SNHLY, FYNNEI. As DNA, the CDR3 is TGTGCCAGCAGTTCTCGTTTGAGGGCAGGCAGTCAGCCCCAGCATTTT. It codes for CASSSRLRAGSQPQHF.